The following is a T cell receptor beta chain sequence with its context. Primers: 60 Vbeta forward and 13 Jbeta reverse. Sequencing was performed with immunoSEQ multiplex PCR; in TCRdb, only in-frame clones are kept and a portion is missing. In the table there are 160,000 or so clones, around 88% of which are singletons. CDR1 and CDR2 from the germline V gene are LNHDA and SQIVND (reference sequence). Trimming at V came to 7 bases and at J to 5 bases, leaving 9 bases not matched to a gene. This CDR3 region has 15 residues. The sample belongs to a study of cytomegalovirus exposure and HLA in healthy donors.

This clonotype originated in a woman aged 18-30 years in good health and CMV-seronegative. The chain uses TRBV19 and TRBJ2-2; TRBD2 matches at 8 bases. The sequenced sample consisted of PBMCs. The CDR3 loop reads CASNPAGDWTGELFF. DNA of the CDR3: TGTGCCAGTAATCCAGCGGGAGATTGGACCGGGGAGCTGTTTTTT. The complete variable domain, with remaining parts taken from reference TRBV19 and TRBJ2-2, reads DGGITQSPKYLFRKEGQNVTLSCEQNLNHDAMYWYRQDPGQGLRLIYYSQIVNDFQKGDIAEGYSVSREKKESFPLTVTSAQKNPTAFYLCASNPAGDWTGELFFGEGSRLTVL.